These T cell receptor beta chains were read from a single sample in a study of breast tumors, draining lymph nodes, adjacent tissues. MiXCR was run by TCRdb on the multiplex PCR reads, yielding one entry per CDR3 protein. The profile shows 200,000 to 250,000 distinct CDR3 sequences, under 40% of them singletons. The specimen sequenced was axillary lymph node tissue. Receptor source: a female donor with breast cancer. Some clones in this sample may be carry-over from other donors' samples. CDR3s include the opening cysteine and the closing phenylalanine or tryptophan. Each record gives: D gene, clone size, V gene, J gene, CDR3 protein, CDR3 DNA. A D gene is named only where the DNA matches it firmly. Size is omitted from some rows. Given values are once, few, many or a class for expanded clones.

D gene: TRBD2
clone size: few
V gene: TRBV10-2
J gene: TRBJ2-1
CDR3 protein: CASSELGLAAATYNEQFF
CDR3 DNA: TGCGCCAGCAGTGAGTTGGGACTAGCGGCAGCAACCTACAATGAGCAGTTCTTC

D gene: .
clone size: many
V gene: TRBV6-6
J gene: TRBJ2-7
CDR3 protein: CASSYFVGSSYEQYF
CDR3 DNA: TGTGCCAGCAGTTACTTCGTCGGGAGCTCCTACGAGCAGTACTTC

D gene: .
clone size: many
V gene: TRBV20-1
J gene: TRBJ2-2
CDR3 protein: CSARDADTGELFF
CDR3 DNA: TGCAGTGCTAGAGATGCCGACACCGGGGAGCTGTTTTTT

D gene: TRBD2
clone size: many
V gene: TRBV5-1
J gene: TRBJ2-1
CDR3 protein: CASSWVAGPITHEQFF
CDR3 DNA: TGCGCCAGCAGCTGGGTAGCGGGCCCTATCACCCATGAGCAGTTCTTC

D gene: .
clone size: many
V gene: TRBV7-2
J gene: TRBJ1-2
CDR3 protein: CASTPGRKGPYGYPF
CDR3 DNA: TGTGCCAGCACCCCGGGGCGGAAGGGTCCCTATGGCTACCCCTTC

D gene: .
clone size: many
V gene: TRBV13
J gene: TRBJ2-5
CDR3 protein: CASSRQTQETQYF
CDR3 DNA: TGTGCCAGCAGCCGACAGACCCAAGAGACCCAGTACTTC

D gene: TRBD1
clone size: once
V gene: TRBV7-2
J gene: TRBJ1-5
CDR3 protein: CASSPLARDRVSQPQHF
CDR3 DNA: TGTGCCAGCAGCCCACTAGCGCGGGACAGGGTAAGTCAGCCCCAGCATTTT

D gene: .
clone size: once
V gene: TRBV7-3
J gene: TRBJ2-2
CDR3 protein: CASSREIAGELFF
CDR3 DNA: TGTGCCAGCAGCAGGGAAATCGCCGGGGAGCTGTTTTTT

D gene: .
clone size: many
V gene: TRBV9
J gene: TRBJ2-3
CDR3 protein: CASSVVGGLPYF
CDR3 DNA: TGTGCCAGCAGCGTAGTCGGGGGGCTGCCGTATTTT

D gene: .
clone size: many
V gene: TRBV4-1
J gene: TRBJ1-6
CDR3 protein: CASSQDPPGYIDSPLHF
CDR3 DNA: TGCGCCAGCAGCCAAGACCCCCCAGGGTACATAGATTCACCCCTCCACTTT

D gene: .
clone size: .
V gene: TRBV10-3
J gene: TRBJ2-4
CDR3 protein: CAISDDKGKNIQYF
CDR3 DNA: TGTGCCATCAGTGATGATAAGGGGAAAAACATTCAGTACTTC

D gene: TRBD1
clone size: many
V gene: TRBV7-9
J gene: TRBJ2-1
CDR3 protein: CASSPPRRTGNYNEQFF
CDR3 DNA: TGTGCCAGCAGCCCCCCCCGCAGGACAGGGAACTACAATGAGCAGTTCTTC

D gene: .
clone size: many
V gene: TRBV20-1
J gene: TRBJ2-3
CDR3 protein: CSAREIVTDTQYF
CDR3 DNA: TGCAGTGCTAGGGAAATAGTCACAGATACGCAGTATTTT

D gene: .
clone size: many
V gene: TRBV5-1
J gene: TRBJ1-5
CDR3 protein: CASSLVSGPNQPQHF
CDR3 DNA: TGCGCCAGCAGCTTGGTGTCAGGGCCTAATCAGCCCCAGCATTTT

D gene: .
clone size: .
V gene: TRBV11-2
J gene: TRBJ1-3
CDR3 protein: CASSPPWQGAYF
CDR3 DNA: TGTGCCAGCAGCCCCCCTTGGCAGGGCGCATATTTT

D gene: .
clone size: many
V gene: TRBV25-1
J gene: TRBJ1-5
CDR3 protein: CASRRPQHF
CDR3 DNA: TGTGCCAGCAGGCGGCCCCAGCATTTT

D gene: .
clone size: many
V gene: TRBV29-1
J gene: TRBJ2-7
CDR3 protein: CSVERTASEQYF
CDR3 DNA: TGCAGCGTTGAAAGGACAGCATCCGAGCAGTACTTC

D gene: .
clone size: .
V gene: TRBV24-1
J gene: TRBJ1-2
CDR3 protein: CATSDRDSGRGNTF
CDR3 DNA: TGTGCCACCAGTGATCGAGATAGCGGGAGGGGCAACACCTTC

D gene: TRBD2
clone size: many
V gene: TRBV20-1
J gene: TRBJ2-5
CDR3 protein: CSALGLAGVSQETQYF
CDR3 DNA: TGCAGTGCACTGGGACTAGCGGGAGTGTCCCAAGAGACCCAGTACTTC

D gene: .
clone size: many
V gene: TRBV7-4
J gene: TRBJ2-4
CDR3 protein: CASSLPAGRMEGIQYF
CDR3 DNA: TGTGCCAGCAGCCTACCAGCGGGCCGAATGGAGGGCATTCAGTACTTC

D gene: .
clone size: .
V gene: TRBV9
J gene: TRBJ1-3
CDR3 protein: CASSVLGGTIYF
CDR3 DNA: TGTGCCAGCAGCGTGCTAGGGGGGACCATATATTTT

D gene: TRBD2
clone size: many
V gene: TRBV7-3
J gene: TRBJ2-6
CDR3 protein: CASSANPRGGTDSGANVLTF
CDR3 DNA: TGTGCCAGCAGCGCCAATCCCCGGGGGGGCACAGACTCTGGGGCCAACGTCCTGACTTTC

D gene: .
clone size: .
V gene: TRBV9
J gene: TRBJ2-5
CDR3 protein: CASPRGEETQYF
CDR3 DNA: TGTGCCAGCCCCCGAGGGGAGGAGACCCAGTACTTC

D gene: .
clone size: .
V gene: TRBV24-1
J gene: TRBJ2-7
CDR3 protein: CATSDSPTEQGSYEQYF
CDR3 DNA: TGTGCCACCAGTGATTCGCCAACGGAACAGGGTTCCTACGAGCAGTACTTC

D gene: .
clone size: many
V gene: TRBV11-3
J gene: TRBJ2-1
CDR3 protein: CASSSWNNEQFF
CDR3 DNA: TGTGCCAGCAGCTCCTGGAACAATGAGCAGTTCTTC

D gene: TRBD1
clone size: .
V gene: TRBV14
J gene: TRBJ2-1
CDR3 protein: CASSQDRIGTENNEQFF
CDR3 DNA: TGTGCCAGCAGCCAAGATCGGATCGGGACAGAGAACAATGAGCAGTTCTTC

D gene: .
clone size: once
V gene: TRBV19
J gene: TRBJ2-3
CDR3 protein: CASSIGSDYNEQYF
CDR3 DNA: TGTGCCAGTAGTATTGGGTCGGATTACAATGAGCAGTATTTT

D gene: TRBD1
clone size: many
V gene: TRBV9
J gene: TRBJ1-6
CDR3 protein: CASSGTGGSSYNSPLHF
CDR3 DNA: TGTGCCAGCAGCGGCACAGGGGGCAGCTCCTATAATTCACCCCTCCACTTT

D gene: .
clone size: many
V gene: TRBV9
J gene: TRBJ2-1
CDR3 protein: CASGTGEQFF
CDR3 DNA: TGTGCCAGCGGGACGGGGGAGCAGTTCTTC

D gene: .
clone size: many
V gene: TRBV11-2
J gene: TRBJ2-7
CDR3 protein: CASSFTGTTTSEQYF
CDR3 DNA: TGTGCCAGCAGCTTTACAGGGACTACGACCAGCGAGCAGTACTTC

D gene: .
clone size: .
V gene: TRBV7-2
J gene: TRBJ2-7
CDR3 protein: CASSLGGGAKTYEQYF
CDR3 DNA: TGTGCCAGCAGCTTAGGGGGGGGCGCAAAAACCTACGAGCAGTACTTC

D gene: .
clone size: many
V gene: TRBV12-3/TRBV12-4
J gene: TRBJ2-7
CDR3 protein: CASRQDLEVPYEQYF
CDR3 DNA: TGTGCCAGCAGACAGGACCTGGAGGTCCCGTACGAGCAGTACTTC

D gene: TRBD1
clone size: many
V gene: TRBV29-1
J gene: TRBJ2-7
CDR3 protein: CSVLGDRAGEQYF
CDR3 DNA: TGCAGCGTCCTAGGGGACAGGGCTGGCGAGCAGTACTTC

D gene: .
clone size: many
V gene: TRBV5-1
J gene: TRBJ2-3
CDR3 protein: CASSDDGTRADTQYF
CDR3 DNA: TGCGCCAGCTCCGACGACGGGACTCGGGCAGATACGCAGTATTTT

D gene: TRBD2
clone size: many
V gene: TRBV20-1
J gene: TRBJ2-5
CDR3 protein: CSAAPSGRGETQYF
CDR3 DNA: TGCAGTGCTGCTCCTAGCGGACGGGGGGAGACCCAGTACTTC

D gene: .
clone size: .
V gene: TRBV28
J gene: TRBJ1-2
CDR3 protein: CATPSDSMTNYGYTF
CDR3 DNA: TGTGCCACCCCATCAGACAGCATGACTAACTATGGCTACACCTTC

D gene: .
clone size: .
V gene: TRBV10-3
J gene: TRBJ2-7
CDR3 protein: CAPGRARSYEQYF
CDR3 DNA: TGTGCCCCGGGACGGGCTAGGTCCTACGAGCAGTACTTC

D gene: TRBD2
clone size: many
V gene: TRBV19
J gene: TRBJ2-1
CDR3 protein: CASRPAGGDNEQFF
CDR3 DNA: TGTGCCAGTCGGCCAGCGGGGGGGGACAATGAGCAGTTCTTC

D gene: TRBD2
clone size: .
V gene: TRBV5-4
J gene: TRBJ2-2
CDR3 protein: CASRRLAGTTGELFF
CDR3 DNA: TGTGCCAGCAGAAGACTAGCGGGGACCACCGGGGAGCTGTTTTTT

D gene: .
clone size: .
V gene: TRBV20-1
J gene: TRBJ2-3
CDR3 protein: CSARDWVGGGSTDTQYF
CDR3 DNA: TGCAGTGCTAGAGATTGGGTTGGAGGGGGAAGCACAGATACGCAGTATTTT

D gene: .
clone size: .
V gene: TRBV2
J gene: TRBJ1-2
CDR3 protein: CASSAGRRYGYTF
CDR3 DNA: TGTGCCAGCAGTGCTGGACGACGATATGGCTACACCTTC